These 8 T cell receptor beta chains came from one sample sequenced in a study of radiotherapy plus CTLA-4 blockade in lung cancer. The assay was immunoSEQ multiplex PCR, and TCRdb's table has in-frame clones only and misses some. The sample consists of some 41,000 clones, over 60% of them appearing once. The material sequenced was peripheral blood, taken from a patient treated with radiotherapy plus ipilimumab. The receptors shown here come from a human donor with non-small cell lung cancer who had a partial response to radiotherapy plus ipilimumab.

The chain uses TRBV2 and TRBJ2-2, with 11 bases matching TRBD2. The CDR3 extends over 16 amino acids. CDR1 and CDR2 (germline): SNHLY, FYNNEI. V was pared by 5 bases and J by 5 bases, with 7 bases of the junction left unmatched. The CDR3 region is CASSPGLADATGELFF. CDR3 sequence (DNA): TGTGCCAGCAGTCCGGGACTAGCGGATGCTACCGGGGAGCTGTTTTTT.

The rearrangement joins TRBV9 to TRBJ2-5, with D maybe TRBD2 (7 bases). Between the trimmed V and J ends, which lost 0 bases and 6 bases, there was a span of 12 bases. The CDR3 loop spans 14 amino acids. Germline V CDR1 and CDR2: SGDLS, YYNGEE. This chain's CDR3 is CASSVEGGGKTQYF. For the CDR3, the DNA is TGTGCCAGCAGCGTAGAGGGAGGGGGAAAGACCCAGTACTTC.

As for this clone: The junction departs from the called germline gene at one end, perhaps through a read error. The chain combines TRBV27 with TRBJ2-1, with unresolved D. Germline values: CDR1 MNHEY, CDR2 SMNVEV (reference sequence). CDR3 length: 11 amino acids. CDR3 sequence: CASSLYSEQFF. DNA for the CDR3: TGTGCCAGCAGTTTATACAGTGAGCAGTTCTTC.

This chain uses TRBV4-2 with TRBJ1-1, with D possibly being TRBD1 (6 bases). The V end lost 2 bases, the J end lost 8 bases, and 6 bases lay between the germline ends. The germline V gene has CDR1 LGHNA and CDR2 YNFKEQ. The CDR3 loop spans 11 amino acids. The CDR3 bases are TGTGCCAGCAGCCAACAGGGGGAAGCTTTCTTT. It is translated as CASSQQGEAFF.

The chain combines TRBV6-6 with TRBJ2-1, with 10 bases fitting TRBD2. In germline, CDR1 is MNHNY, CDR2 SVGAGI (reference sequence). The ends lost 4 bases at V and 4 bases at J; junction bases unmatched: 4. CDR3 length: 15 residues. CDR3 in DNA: TGTGCCAGCAGTTTAGGGACTAGCGAGTACAATGAGCAGTTCTTC. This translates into CASSLGTSEYNEQFF.

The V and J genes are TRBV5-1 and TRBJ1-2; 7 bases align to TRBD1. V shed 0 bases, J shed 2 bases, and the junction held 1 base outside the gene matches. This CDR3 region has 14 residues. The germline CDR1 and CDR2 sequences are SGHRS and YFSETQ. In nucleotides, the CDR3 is TGCGCCAGCAGCTTGGGACAGGGAAACTATGGCTACACCTTC. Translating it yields CASSLGQGNYGYTF.

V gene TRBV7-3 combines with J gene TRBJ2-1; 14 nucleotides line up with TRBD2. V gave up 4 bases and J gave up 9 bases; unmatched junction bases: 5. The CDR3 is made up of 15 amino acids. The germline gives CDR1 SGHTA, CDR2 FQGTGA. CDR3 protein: CASSSGLAGVGEQFF. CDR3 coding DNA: TGTGCCAGCAGCTCGGGACTAGCGGGAGTGGGTGAGCAGTTCTTC.

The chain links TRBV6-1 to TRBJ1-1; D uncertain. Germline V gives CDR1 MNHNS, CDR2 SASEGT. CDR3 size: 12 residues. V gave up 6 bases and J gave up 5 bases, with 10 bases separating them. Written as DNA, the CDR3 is TGTGCCAGCAGCCCAACACAAACTGAAGCTTTCTTT. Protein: CASSPTQTEAFF.